What follows are 8 T cell receptor beta chains derived from one specimen sequenced in a study of PD-1 blockade in classical Hodgkin lymphoma. Specified time point: newly diagnosed, previously untreated cHL patient sample. Purified CD4+ T cells were obtained from thawed PBMCs through magnetic negative selection. Profiled with immunoSEQ multiplex PCR; TCRdb holds only in-frame clones, not every one. This sample has some 35,000 clones, with approximately 90% found just once. Sequences were obtained from CD4+ T cells from blood. These receptors were collected from a human donor with classical Hodgkin lymphoma.

This chain joins TRBV6-5 and TRBJ1-1, with D perhaps matching TRBD1 (6 bases). This CDR3 is 13 amino acids long. Germline V CDR1 and CDR2: MNHEY, SVGAGI. V was shortened by 6 bases and J by 1 base, with 9 bases between the two germline ends. The CDR3 coding sequence is TGTGCCAGCAGCAGGGGTGGGAACACTGAAGCTTTCTTT. Translating gives CASSRGGNTEAFF.

The rearrangement joins TRBV6-1 to TRBJ1-4, with TRBD1 matching 7 bases. The CDR3 consists of 13 residues. The junction had 7 bases not matched to a gene; V was cut back by 8 bases and J by 7 bases. Germline CDR1 reads MNHNS; CDR2 reads SASEGT. CDR3 sequence: CASRTGVIEKLFF. The CDR3 DNA reads as TGTGCCAGCCGTACAGGGGTTATTGAAAAACTGTTTTTT.

The chain couples TRBV30 to TRBJ2-1; the match to TRBD2 covers 9 bases. Germline lookup yields CDR1 GTSNPN and CDR2 SVGIG (reference sequence). V shed 0 bases, J shed 3 bases, and the junction held 3 bases outside the gene matches. This CDR3 has 15 residues. Written as DNA, the CDR3 is TGTGCCTGGAGTGTACTAGCGGGCAGCTACAATGAGCAGTTCTTC. It yields the protein CAWSVLAGSYNEQFF.

The CDR3 region is CASSGKQAAAVNTRDEQFF. CDR3 nucleotides: TGCGCCAGCAGCGGGAAACAGGCTGCTGCGGTAAATACAAGGGATGAGCAGTTCTTC. This chain connects TRBV5-1 to TRBJ2-1, with a tentative D call TRBD1 (5 bases). The CDR3 sequence is 19 residues long. V lost 4 bases and J 8 bases, leaving 31 bases between the germline ends. Germline V gives CDR1 SGHRS, CDR2 YFSETQ.

V is TRBV28 and J is TRBJ1-5; D is unresolved. Germline V gene sequence: CDR1 MDHEN, CDR2 SYDVKM. This CDR3 has 15 residues. Trimming removed 2 bases at V and 4 bases at J, with 12 bases between. CDR3 amino acids: CASSLARLINQPQHF. CDR3 DNA sequence: TGTGCCAGCAGTTTAGCCCGACTCATTAATCAGCCCCAGCATTTT. The whole variable domain, filled in from reference TRBV28 and TRBJ1-5, reads DVKVTQSSRYLVKRTGEKVFLECVQDMDHENMFWYRQDPGLGLRLIYFSYDVKMKEKGDIPEGYSVSREKKERFSLILESASTNQTSMYLCASSLARLINQPQHFGDGTRLSIL.

The CDR3 region has the DNA TGTGCCATCAGTGAGTCGGGTGTTCTCTATGGCTACACCTTC. It encodes CAISESGVLYGYTF. V is TRBV10-3 and J is TRBJ1-2; D remains ambiguous. The CDR3 covers 14 residues. CDR1 is ENHRY and CDR2 is SYGVKD in the germline V gene. Between the trimmed V and J ends, which lost 0 bases and 4 bases, there was a span of 9 bases.

V usage is TRBV5-8 and J usage is TRBJ1-2; 7 bases fit TRBD1. CDR3 length: 16 residues. CDR1 and CDR2 from the germline V gene are SGHTS and YDEGEE. With V trimmed by 2 bases and J by 3 bases, 10 bases remained unmatched. CDR3 coding DNA: TGTGCCAGCAGCTTCCATTTTCGGACAGGACACTATGGCTACACCTTC. It yields the protein CASSFHFRTGHYGYTF.

The chain uses TRBV7-8 and TRBJ1-2; no clear D gene. CDR1 is SGHVS, CDR2 FQNEAQ, per germline. The CDR3 has 13 residues. The germline V and J ends were trimmed by 5 bases and 4 bases, with 11 bases remaining between them. CDR3 sequence reads: CASSTHLGYGYTF. The DNA for the CDR3 is TGTGCCAGCAGCACCCACCTGGGCTATGGCTACACCTTC.